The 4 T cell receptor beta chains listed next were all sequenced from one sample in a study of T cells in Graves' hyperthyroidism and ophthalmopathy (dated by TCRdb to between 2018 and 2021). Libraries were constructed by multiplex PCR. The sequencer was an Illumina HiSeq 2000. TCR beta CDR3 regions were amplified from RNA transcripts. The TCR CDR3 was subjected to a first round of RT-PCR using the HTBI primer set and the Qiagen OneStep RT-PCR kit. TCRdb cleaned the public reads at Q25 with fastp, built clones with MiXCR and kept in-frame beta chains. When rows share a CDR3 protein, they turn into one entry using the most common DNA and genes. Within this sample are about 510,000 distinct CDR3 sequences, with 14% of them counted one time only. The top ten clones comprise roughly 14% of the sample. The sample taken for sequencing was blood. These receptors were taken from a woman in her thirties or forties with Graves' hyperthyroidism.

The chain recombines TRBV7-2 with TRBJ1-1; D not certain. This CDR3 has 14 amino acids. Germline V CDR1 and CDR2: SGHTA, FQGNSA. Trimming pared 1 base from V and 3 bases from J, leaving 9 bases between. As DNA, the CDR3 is TGTGCCAGCAGCTTAGTCCCCCGTGACACTGAAGCTTTCTTT. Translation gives CASSLVPRDTEAFF.

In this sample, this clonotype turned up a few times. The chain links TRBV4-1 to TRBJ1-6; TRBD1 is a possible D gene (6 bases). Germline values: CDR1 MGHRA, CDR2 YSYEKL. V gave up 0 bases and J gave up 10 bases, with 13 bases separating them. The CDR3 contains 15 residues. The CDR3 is CASSQDPGVGSPLHF. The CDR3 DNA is TGCGCCAGCAGCCAAGATCCAGGGGTGGGATCACCCCTCCACTTT.

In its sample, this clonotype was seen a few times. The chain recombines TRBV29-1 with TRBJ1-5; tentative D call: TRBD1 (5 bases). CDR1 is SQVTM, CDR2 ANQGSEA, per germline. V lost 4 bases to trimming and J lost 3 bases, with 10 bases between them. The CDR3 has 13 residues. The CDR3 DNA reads TGCAGCGTTGCCAGGGAAATCAATCAGCCCCAGCATTTT. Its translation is CSVAREINQPQHF.

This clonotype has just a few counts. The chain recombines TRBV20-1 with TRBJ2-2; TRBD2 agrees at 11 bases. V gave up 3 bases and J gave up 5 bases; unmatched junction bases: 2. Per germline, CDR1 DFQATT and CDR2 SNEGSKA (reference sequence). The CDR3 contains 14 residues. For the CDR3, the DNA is TGCAGTGCTAGTATAGCGGGAGGGACCGGGGAGCTGTTTTTT. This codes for CSASIAGGTGELFF.